The 10 T cell receptor beta chains presented below share a single source sample, sequenced in a study of pediatric ulcerative colitis. The assay was immunoSEQ multiplex PCR, and TCRdb's table has in-frame clones only and misses some. The table has 50,000 to 65,000 clones, 85% to 90% seen once. The sequenced sample consisted of blood. The receptors derive from a boy under 18 with severe ulcerative colitis.

This clone came up once. The chain is built from TRBV4-3 and TRBJ1-2, with D unresolved. The CDR3 has 15 amino acids. Per germline, CDR1 LGHNA and CDR2 YSLEER. Trimming removed 4 bases at V and 4 bases at J, with 16 bases between. CDR3: CASSPNQSGAYGYTF. In DNA form, the CDR3 reads TGCGCCAGCAGCCCGAACCAATCAGGAGCCTATGGCTACACCTTC.

This chain uses TRBV13 with TRBJ1-4, with D uncertain. This CDR3 has 12 amino acids. The V end was cut by 5 bases, the J end by 7 bases, with 8 bases between. CDR1 PRHDT and CDR2 FYEKMQ come from the germline V gene (reference sequence). The CDR3 loop is CASSLYGEKLFF. The DNA for the CDR3 is TGTGCCAGCAGCCTCTATGGTGAAAAACTGTTTTTT.

This rearrangement joins TRBV6-5 to TRBJ1-2, with 10 bases identical to TRBD1. This CDR3 region has 13 residues. The J segment lost 6 bases and the V segment lost 8 bases, leaving 6 bases of the junction unmatched. Germline CDR1 and CDR2: MNHEY and SVGAGI. CDR3 in amino acids: CASGRGQGDGYTF. Here the CDR3 DNA reads TGTGCCAGCGGCAGAGGACAGGGGGATGGCTACACCTTC.

The rearrangement links TRBV11-1 to TRBJ2-7; the D is unclear. Germline V gene sequence: CDR1 SGHAT, CDR2 FQDESV (reference sequence). The CDR3 runs to 12 residues. V shed 0 bases and J shed 4 bases, with 4 bases lying between them. The CDR3: CASSLAEYEQYF. In DNA, the CDR3 is TGTGCCAGCAGCTTAGCTGAATACGAGCAGTACTTC.

The rearrangement uses TRBV6-5 and TRBJ2-5, with D possibly matching TRBD2 (6 bases). The CDR3 consists of 14 residues. From germline, CDR1 is MNHEY and CDR2 SVGAGI. Trimming took off 2 bases at V and 1 base at J, with 8 bases between the two ends. The CDR3 bases are TGTGCCAGCAGTTACAGGAGGGTCCAAGAGACCCAGTACTTC. It codes for CASSYRRVQETQYF.

This clone was detected once. This chain's CDR3 is CASSLSGQETQYF. DNA for the CDR3: TGTGCCAGCAGTTTGTCGGGTCAAGAGACCCAGTACTTC. The chain uses TRBV28 and TRBJ2-5; D remains ambiguous. Germline V gives CDR1 MDHEN, CDR2 SYDVKM. The CDR3 is 13 residues long. Trimming removed 3 bases at V and 2 bases at J, with 7 bases between.

This chain uses TRBV19 with TRBJ1-1; the D gene is possibly TRBD1 (5 bases). CDR3 length: 14 amino acids. CDR1 is LNHDA, CDR2 SQIVND, per germline (reference sequence). Between the trimmed V and J ends, which lost 1 base and 3 bases, there was a span of 9 bases. The CDR3 reads CASSIGQGYTEAFF. In DNA form, the CDR3 reads TGTGCCAGTAGTATAGGGCAGGGCTACACTGAAGCTTTCTTT.

This clone was observed once. This sequence joins TRBV27 and TRBJ2-1, with 13 bases matching TRBD2. J gave up 4 bases and V 6 bases, and 6 bases lay outside the gene matches. Per germline, CDR1 MNHEY and CDR2 SMNVEV (reference sequence). This CDR3 contains 16 residues. The chain's CDR3 is CASRGLAGTLYNEQFF. The CDR3 DNA reads as TGTGCCAGCAGGGGACTAGCGGGAACGTTATACAATGAGCAGTTCTTC.

This clone was seen a handful of times. The CDR3 bases are TGCAGCGTTGAAATCCCAGGAGCTGGGGCCAACGTCCTGACTTTC. It specifies CSVEIPGAGANVLTF. The V gene is TRBV29-1, the J gene TRBJ2-6; no definite D call. This CDR3 contains 15 residues. V was pared by 2 bases and J by 2 bases, with 10 bases between. Germline V gene lookup returns CDR1 SQVTM and CDR2 ANQGSEA.

The chain has TRBV4-2 and TRBJ1-3; D is uncertain. Germline CDR1 LGHNA, CDR2 YNFKEQ. V was pared by 0 bases and J by 4 bases, with 10 bases between. This CDR3 is 15 amino acids long. CDR3 sequence (DNA): TGTGCCAGCAGCCAAGATTCGGCAGAAGGAAACACCATATATTTT. This codes for CASSQDSAEGNTIYF.